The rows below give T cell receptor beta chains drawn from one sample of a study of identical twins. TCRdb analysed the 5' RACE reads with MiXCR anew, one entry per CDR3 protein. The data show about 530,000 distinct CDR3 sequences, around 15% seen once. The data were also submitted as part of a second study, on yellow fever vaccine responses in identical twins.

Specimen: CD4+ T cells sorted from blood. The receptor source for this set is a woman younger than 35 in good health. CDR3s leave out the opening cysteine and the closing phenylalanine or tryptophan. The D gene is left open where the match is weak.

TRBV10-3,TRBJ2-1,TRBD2,AIRRSREGNEQF
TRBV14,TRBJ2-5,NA,ASSQVGGKYQETQY
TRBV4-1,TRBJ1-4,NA,ASSQGAGQREKLF
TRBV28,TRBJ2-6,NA,ASSPPGSGANVLT
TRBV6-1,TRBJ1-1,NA,ASSEDSFTEAF
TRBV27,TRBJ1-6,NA,ASSLGDPGNSPLH
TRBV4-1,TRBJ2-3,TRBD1,ASSQEGAGGQGSTDTQY
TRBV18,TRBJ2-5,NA,ASSPDQETQY
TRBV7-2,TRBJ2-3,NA,ASSLLVGLATLDTQY
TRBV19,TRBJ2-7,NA,ASSLRGVGEQY
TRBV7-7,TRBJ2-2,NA,ASSPGPAGELF
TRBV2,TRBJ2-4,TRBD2,ASSTSGSTKNIQY
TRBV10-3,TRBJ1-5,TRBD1,AISPGQAGGNQPQH
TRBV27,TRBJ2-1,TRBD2,ASRRAGGSYNEQF
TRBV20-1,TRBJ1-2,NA,SARPPGTYTSDT
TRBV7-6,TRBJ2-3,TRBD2,ASSLKSGGALGDTQY
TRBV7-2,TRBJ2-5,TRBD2,ASSLGLAGGQETQY
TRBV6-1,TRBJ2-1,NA,ASSEFSGSYNEQF